The 24 T cell receptor beta chains in this list originate from one sample, sequenced in a study of blood T cell repertoires in COVID-19 (dated by TCRdb to about 2020). The library was prepared using the immunoSEQ multiplex PCR assay. Here the immuneACCESS table is served through TCRdb, limited to in-frame sequences with V and J called. Missing clones are a known gap in these copies; in checked studies unresolved V genes cover under half, and the rest lacks a known reason. The sample table contains 200,000 to 250,000 clones; only one count was recorded for about 90% of them. The ten largest clones add up to 1.2% of the sample. Specimen: peripheral blood. These receptors were collected from a man aged 25 to 40 with acute or convalescent COVID-19.

This clone was detected once. The V and J genes are TRBV6-5 and TRBJ2-1, with 10 positions matching TRBD2. V shed 0 bases, J shed 10 bases, and the junction held 9 bases outside the gene matches. CDR1 is MNHEY, CDR2 SVGAGI, per germline. This CDR3 comprises 16 residues. As DNA, the CDR3 is TGTGCCAGCAGTTACTCCCCAGCGGGAGGGGGGGGAGAGCAGTTCTTC. Translating gives CASSYSPAGGGGEQFF.

The chain recombines TRBV5-5 with TRBJ2-5, with 10 bases lining up with TRBD2. Germline V gene data show CDR1 as SGHKS and CDR2 as YYEKEE (reference sequence). V was clipped by 1 base and J by 2 bases; unmatched bases: 11. This CDR3 has 18 amino acids. The CDR3 DNA sequence: TGTGCCAGCAGCTTGAGTGTGAGCGGGGGGGCCGGTCAAGAGACCCAGTACTTC. Amino acid sequence: CASSLSVSGGAGQETQYF.

The chain couples TRBV10-2 to TRBJ2-7, with D tentatively TRBD1 (5 bases). This CDR3 spans 12 amino acids. In germline, CDR1 is WSHSY, CDR2 SAAADI. The V end lost 8 bases, the J end lost 0 bases, and 8 bases lay between the germline ends. CDR3 nucleotides: TGCGCCAGCGGCAGGGACTCCTACGAGCAGTACTTC. Translated, it gives CASGRDSYEQYF.

This clone was counted once. This chain connects TRBV6-4 to TRBJ1-1; TRBD1 is a possible D gene (6 bases). Germline lookup yields CDR1 MRHNA and CDR2 SNTAGT. The CDR3 loop spans 14 amino acids. V dropped 2 bases and J dropped 7 bases, with 14 bases sitting between them. The CDR3 loop reads CASSDGGEGDEAFF. CDR3 coding DNA: TGTGCCAGCAGTGACGGGGGAGAGGGGGATGAAGCTTTCTTT.

The chain combines TRBV6-1 with TRBJ1-6; no firm D call. CDR1 and CDR2 (germline): MNHNS, SASEGT. Deletions cut 2 bases from V and 0 bases from J, with 8 bases between. The CDR3 runs to 16 residues. The CDR3 region has the DNA TGTGCCAGCAGTGAATCTATAGCCTCCTATAATTCACCCCTCCACTTT. Its translation is CASSESIASYNSPLHF.

As regards this clone: In the same sample, other DNA sequences code for this CDR3. The V and J genes are TRBV5-1 and TRBJ2-2; D may be TRBD2 (6 bases). The CDR3 is 14 residues long. The germline gives CDR1 SGHRS, CDR2 YFSETQ. V was pared by 1 base and J by 3 bases, with 7 bases between. The CDR3: CASSLTGDTGELFF. In DNA form, the CDR3 reads TGCGCCAGCAGCTTGACGGGGGACACCGGGGAGCTGTTTTTT.

This chain uses TRBV24-1 with TRBJ2-2; D possibly corresponds to TRBD2 (7 bases). Germline CDR1 KGHDR, CDR2 SFDVKD. The V end lost 3 bases, the J end lost 7 bases, and 17 bases lay between the germline ends. The CDR3 consists of 16 residues. The CDR3 bases are TGTGCCACCAGTGATCCTCGGACGGGGGGCGGCGGGGAGCTGTTTTTT. This sequence encodes CATSDPRTGGGGELFF.

This clone was found a few times. The V call is TRBV10-2, the J call TRBJ2-7, with D possibly matching TRBD2 (7 bases). The CDR3 sequence is 13 residues long. Germline assignment: CDR1 WSHSY and CDR2 SAAADI. Trimming pared 11 bases from V and 0 bases from J, leaving 14 bases between. The CDR3 sequence is CAARGASSYEQYF. CDR3 coding DNA: TGCGCCGCCCGGGGGGCAAGCTCCTACGAGCAGTACTTC.

The chain uses TRBV7-9 and TRBJ2-1; 8 nucleotides agree with TRBD1. The V and J ends lost 7 bases and 7 bases, in that order; junction bases with no gene match: 15. The germline V gene has CDR1 SEHNR and CDR2 FQNEAQ (reference sequence). This CDR3 is built from 16 residues. The CDR3 nucleotides read TGTGCCAGCACCTCCACAGGGGGAGAGGGTCATAATGAGCAGTTCTTC. Translating it yields CASTSTGGEGHNEQFF.

This clone was seen only once. The gene calls are TRBV23-1 and TRBJ2-5; 7 bases are a match to TRBD1. TRBV23-1 carries the ORF label, with uncertain function. V lost 4 bases to trimming and J lost 5 bases; unmatched junction nucleotides: 13. This CDR3 has 16 residues. CDR3 in amino acids: CASSPDNRGCGETQYF. In DNA, the CDR3 is TGCGCCAGCAGTCCGGATAACAGGGGATGTGGGGAGACCCAGTACTTC.

The chain joins TRBV5-4 to TRBJ2-7, with TRBD2 matching over 10 bases. The CDR3 sequence is 15 residues long. Trimming at V came to 3 bases and at J to 1 base, leaving 4 bases not matched to a gene. CDR1 SGHNT and CDR2 YYREEE come from the germline V gene (reference sequence). In DNA, the CDR3 is TGTGCCAGCAGCTACGGACTAGCGGATTCCTACGAGCAGTACTTC. Its protein is CASSYGLADSYEQYF. Filled out from reference TRBV5-4 and TRBJ2-7, the complete variable domain reads ETGVTQSPTHLIKTRGQQVTLRCSSQSGHNTVSWYQQALGQGPQFIFQYYREEENGRGNFPPRFSGLQFPNYSSELNVNALELDDSALYLCASSYGLADSYEQYFGPGTRLTVT.

The chain links TRBV3-1 (or the pseudogene TRBV3-2) to TRBJ2-7, with TRBD2 matching 7 bases. Germline CDR1 reads LGHDT; CDR2 reads YNNKEL (reference sequence). This CDR3 spans 17 amino acids. Trimming took 1 base from V and 1 from J; bases not matched to a gene: 10. The CDR3 DNA reads as TGTGCCAGCAGCCAAGGGGGCCCTAGCGGTTCTTCCTACGAGCAGTACTTC. It translates to CASSQGGPSGSSYEQYF.

This chain joins TRBV3-1 (or the pseudogene TRBV3-2) and TRBJ2-5; D unclear. Germline values: CDR1 LGHDT, CDR2 YNNKEL (reference sequence). The V end was cut by 0 bases, the J end by 13 bases, with 15 bases between. This CDR3 contains 13 residues. As DNA, the CDR3 is TGTGCCAGCAGCCAAGATGGTATAGGCGCAGGGTACTTC. Amino acid sequence: CASSQDGIGAGYF.

The chain combines TRBV7-3 with TRBJ1-4, with D maybe TRBD1 (6 bases). In germline, CDR1 is SGHTA, CDR2 FQGTGA. V shed 3 bases and J shed 0 bases, with 8 bases lying between them. The CDR3 totals 15 residues. Here the CDR3 reads CASSFSGATNEKLFF. In DNA form, the CDR3 reads TGTGCCAGCAGCTTTTCAGGGGCAACTAATGAAAAACTGTTTTTT. Based on the CDR3 plus reference TRBV7-3 and TRBJ1-4, the full variable domain is GAGVSQTPSNKVTEKGKYVELRCDPISGHTALYWYRQSLGQGPEFLIYFQGTGAADDSGLPNDRFFAVRPEGSVSTLKIQRTERGDSAVYLCASSFSGATNEKLFFGSGTQLSVL.

The rearrangement uses TRBV3-1 (or the pseudogene TRBV3-2) and TRBJ1-1, with 10 bases matching TRBD1. CDR3 length: 14 amino acids. CDR1 and CDR2 (germline): LGHDT, YNNKEL (reference sequence). Trimming cost V 5 bases and J 4 bases; bases outside gene matches: 4. This CDR3 is CASSARDRGTEAFF. As DNA, the CDR3 is TGTGCCAGCAGCGCCCGGGACAGGGGCACTGAAGCTTTCTTT.

This clone was recorded only once. The rearrangement joins TRBV6-5 to TRBJ1-2, with TRBD1 matching over 7 bases. This CDR3 contains 13 residues. J was trimmed by 6 bases and V by 4 bases; bases with no gene match: 5. Germline assignment: CDR1 MNHEY and CDR2 SVGAGI. CDR3 in DNA: TGTGCCAGCAGTTCAACAGGGGCGAATGGCTACACCTTC. Amino acids: CASSSTGANGYTF.

This rearrangement joins TRBV29-1 to TRBJ2-3; D is undetermined. CDR1 is SQVTM and CDR2 is ANQGSEA in the germline V gene. Trimming left V 7 bases short and J 4 bases short, with 9 bases between. The CDR3 is 11 amino acids. DNA for the CDR3: TGCAGCGGAGGAGCCGCAGATACGCAGTATTTT. This translates into CSGGAADTQYF.

The CDR3 loop reads CASTGGGEQYF. In DNA, the CDR3 is TGTGCCAGCACGGGGGGAGGCGAGCAGTACTTC. The rearrangement links TRBV25-1 to TRBJ2-7; 7 positions match TRBD2. The V gene end was trimmed by 7 bases and the J gene end by 6 bases; junction bases not matched to a gene: 3. Germline-derived CDR1 and CDR2 are MGHDK and SYGVNS. The CDR3 is made up of 11 amino acids.

This sequence joins TRBV6-5 and TRBJ2-2; 7 positions match TRBD1. The CDR3 is made up of 15 amino acids. V was clipped by 6 bases and J by 0 bases; unmatched bases: 4. CDR1 is MNHEY, CDR2 SVGAGI, per germline. CDR3 sequence reads: CASRKGTANTGELFF. CDR3 bases: TGTGCCAGCAGGAAAGGGACAGCGAACACCGGGGAGCTGTTTTTT.

The rearrangement uses TRBV15 and TRBJ2-1, with D maybe TRBD1 (6 bases). V lost 5 bases to trimming and J lost 6 bases, with 20 bases between them. There are 16 residues in the CDR3. Germline V gene data show CDR1 as LNHNV and CDR2 as YYDKDF (reference sequence). This CDR3 is CATSGSTGFGLNEQFF. CDR3 nucleotide sequence: TGTGCCACCAGCGGCTCAACAGGGTTCGGGCTCAATGAGCAGTTCTTC.

This chain links TRBV18 with TRBJ2-7; tentatively, D is TRBD1 (6 bases). Trimming cost V 5 bases and J 3 bases, with 14 bases left between them. There are 14 residues in the CDR3. CDR1 is KGHSH and CDR2 is LQKENI in the germline V gene. This chain's CDR3 is CASSNSTGYYEQYF. The CDR3 DNA follows: TGTGCCAGCTCAAACTCGACAGGTTACTACGAGCAGTACTTC.

The chain carries TRBV4-2 and TRBJ1-1; 11 bases fit TRBD1. Per germline, CDR1 LGHNA and CDR2 YNFKEQ. The CDR3 extends over 18 amino acids. With 0 bases clipped from V and 10 bases from J, the junction kept 16 bases outside the gene matches. The CDR3 here is CASSQDRSTRTGGLGAFF. Here the CDR3 DNA reads TGTGCCAGCAGCCAAGATAGGAGCACTCGGACAGGGGGCTTGGGAGCTTTCTTT.

The rearrangement uses TRBV20-1 and TRBJ1-4; 7 nucleotides align to TRBD1. The CDR3 contains 13 residues. V lost 3 bases and J lost 7; bases outside the gene matches: 5. The germline V gene encodes CDR1 DFQATT and CDR2 SNEGSKA (reference sequence). The CDR3, as DNA: TGCAGTGCTAGTTTAAGGGGGCTTGAAAAACTGTTTTTT. Amino acids: CSASLRGLEKLFF.

The chain employs TRBV19 and TRBJ1-4; weak D call: TRBD1 (5 bases). V was trimmed by 4 bases and J by 0 bases, leaving 9 bases between them. This CDR3 is 15 amino acids long. Per germline, CDR1 LNHDA and CDR2 SQIVND (reference sequence). CDR3 region: CASSRGGTTNEKLFF. Written as DNA, the CDR3 is TGTGCCAGTAGTAGGGGGGGAACAACTAATGAAAAACTGTTTTTT.